The entry below describes one T cell receptor (beta chain). What it binds is unknown. The data belong to a study of memory CD4+ T cells and cytomegalovirus serostatus. Study processing details: Out-of-frame sequences were removed, leaving 2,204,828 distinct TCRbeta sequences. Clones were read by immunoSEQ multiplex PCR, and TCRdb kept only the in-frame ones, dropping some. V, J and clone size derive from that table, while D and trimming were established from the DNA sequence. The sample contains about 61,000 clones, 80% to 85% of which appear only once. Overall study findings and caveats: 67 of 164 known CMV-associated TCRbeta sequences appeared in CD4+ memory. Median bootstrapped AUC for CMV status was just under 0.97 originally, about 0.9 US-trained.

Single viable CD3+CD4+CD8-CD45RO+ cells were sorted as the memory CD4+ T cells. Positive selection with CD4 microbeads enriched total CD4+ T cells. The TCR was taken from an adult in good health and CMV-seronegative. Material: memory CD4+ T cells from blood.

CDR3 coding DNA: TGTGCCAGCAGCCTTACAGGGTTATATCAGCCCCAGCATTTT. Encoded protein: CASSLTGLYQPQHF. The chain carries TRBV5-6 and TRBJ1-5, with D possibly TRBD1 on 6 matching bases. Germline V lookup: CDR1 SGHDT, CDR2 YYEEEE. This CDR3 has 14 amino acids. The V gene lost 4 bases and the J gene lost 5 bases, with 13 bases spanning the gap.